This T cell receptor beta chain was recovered during a study of identical twins. MiXCR was run by TCRdb on the 5' RACE reads, yielding one entry per CDR3 protein. The sample has approximately 490,000 distinct CDR3 sequences, about 20% seen once. The ends were cut back, 7 bases at V and 3 bases at J, with 16 bases in the middle. This CDR3 has 15 residues. Germline CDR1 reads SEHNR; CDR2 reads FQNEAQ (reference sequence). The sample was also reused in another study, on yellow fever vaccine responses in identical twins.

This chain links TRBV7-9 with TRBJ2-1; weak D call: TRBD1 (6 bases). The clonotype originates from a woman aged 18-30 years in good health. The material sequenced was CD4+ T cells sorted from blood. DNA for the CDR3: TGTGCCAGCAACCCCACCGGGACAATCTACAATGAGCAGTTCTTC. Encoded protein: CASNPTGTIYNEQFF.